These T cell receptor beta chains were read from a single sample in a study of cytomegalovirus exposure and HLA in healthy donors. Repertoires were generated with immunoSEQ multiplex PCR, while TCRdb's copy carries only in-frame clones and drops some. The profile shows 150,000 to 200,000 clones, roughly 81% of them singletons. The sample taken for sequencing was PBMCs. These receptors all stem from a woman in her thirties in good health and CMV-seronegative. CDR3s include the opening cysteine and the closing phenylalanine or tryptophan. Each record gives: clone size, D gene, J gene, V gene, CDR3 protein, CDR3 DNA. A D gene is named only where the DNA matches it firmly. Not every row has a clone size; where given, it reads once, few, many or a size class.

abundance: .; d_gene: TRBD1; j_gene: TRBJ2-7; v_gene: TRBV25-1; CDR3aa: CASTGQGIPYEQYF; CDR3nt: TGTGCCAGCACCGGACAGGGGATACCCTACGAGCAGTACTTC
abundance: .; d_gene: TRBD1; j_gene: TRBJ2-5; v_gene: TRBV9; CDR3aa: CASSEGQFLETQYF; CDR3nt: TGTGCCAGCAGCGAGGGACAGTTTTTGGAGACCCAGTACTTC
abundance: .; d_gene: TRBD2; j_gene: TRBJ2-5; v_gene: TRBV5-1; CDR3aa: CASSLKHSGGRGETQYF; CDR3nt: TGCGCCAGCAGCTTGAAGCACTCGGGCGGGAGAGGAGAGACCCAGTACTTC
abundance: .; d_gene: TRBD2; j_gene: TRBJ2-7; v_gene: TRBV19; CDR3aa: CASREASGRLEQYF; CDR3nt: TGTGCCAGTAGGGAAGCTAGCGGGAGGCTCGAGCAGTACTTC
abundance: .; d_gene: .; j_gene: TRBJ2-1; v_gene: TRBV5-1; CDR3aa: CASSLARGSYNEQFF; CDR3nt: TGCGCCAGCAGCTTGGCGCGTGGCTCCTACAATGAGCAGTTCTTC
abundance: .; d_gene: .; j_gene: TRBJ2-2; v_gene: TRBV7-6; CDR3aa: CASSLAQGMGTGELFF; CDR3nt: TGTGCCAGCAGCTTAGCGCAGGGGATGGGGACCGGGGAGCTGTTTTTT
abundance: .; d_gene: TRBD1; j_gene: TRBJ2-7; v_gene: TRBV9; CDR3aa: CASSVGQGVGTYEQYF; CDR3nt: TGTGCCAGCAGCGTAGGACAGGGGGTTGGGACCTACGAGCAGTACTTC
abundance: once; d_gene: .; j_gene: TRBJ2-7; v_gene: TRBV5-1; CDR3aa: CASSLGTTYEQYF; CDR3nt: TGCGCCAGCAGCCTAGGGACAACCTACGAGCAGTACTTC
abundance: .; d_gene: TRBD1; j_gene: TRBJ1-1; v_gene: TRBV30; CDR3aa: CAWSAGQVNTEAFF; CDR3nt: TGTGCCTGGAGTGCCGGACAGGTAAACACTGAAGCTTTCTTT
abundance: few; d_gene: TRBD1; j_gene: TRBJ2-1; v_gene: TRBV6-5; CDR3aa: CASSYSGTGPYNEQFF; CDR3nt: TGTGCCAGCAGTTACTCCGGGACAGGGCCCTACAATGAGCAGTTCTTC
abundance: .; d_gene: .; j_gene: TRBJ2-1; v_gene: TRBV7-9; CDR3aa: CASSTPSRDDFF; CDR3nt: TGTGCCAGCAGCACCCCATCGCGGGACGACTTCTTC
abundance: .; d_gene: TRBD1; j_gene: TRBJ1-5; v_gene: TRBV6-5; CDR3aa: CASSSQGTRNQPQHF; CDR3nt: TGTGCCAGCAGTTCACAGGGGACACGCAATCAGCCCCAGCATTTT
abundance: .; d_gene: TRBD2; j_gene: TRBJ2-5; v_gene: TRBV6-4; CDR3aa: CASSVGSGEQETQYF; CDR3nt: TGTGCCAGCAGTGTCGGTAGCGGGGAACAAGAGACCCAGTACTTC
abundance: .; d_gene: TRBD2; j_gene: TRBJ2-1; v_gene: TRBV4-2; CDR3aa: CASSQDSGGYNEQFF; CDR3nt: TGTGCCAGCAGCCAAGATAGCGGGGGGTACAATGAGCAGTTCTTC
abundance: few; d_gene: TRBD1; j_gene: TRBJ2-3; v_gene: TRBV5-1; CDR3aa: CASSKRTGGAEDTQYF; CDR3nt: TGCGCCAGCAGTAAAAGAACAGGGGGCGCAGAGGATACGCAGTATTTT
abundance: few; d_gene: TRBD1; j_gene: TRBJ1-2; v_gene: TRBV27; CDR3aa: CASRGTGVRSYTF; CDR3nt: TGTGCCAGCCGAGGGACAGGGGTGAGAAGCTACACCTTC
abundance: .; d_gene: .; j_gene: TRBJ1-1; v_gene: TRBV19; CDR3aa: CASSKQIMNTEAFF; CDR3nt: TGTGCCAGTAGTAAACAGATAATGAACACTGAAGCTTTCTTT
abundance: .; d_gene: .; j_gene: TRBJ2-6; v_gene: TRBV11-2; CDR3aa: CASSLSFSSGANVLTF; CDR3nt: TGTGCCAGCAGCTTAAGCTTTAGCTCTGGGGCCAACGTCCTGACTTTC
abundance: .; d_gene: .; j_gene: TRBJ2-5; v_gene: TRBV10-3; CDR3aa: CAISPPNSETQYF; CDR3nt: TGTGCCATCAGCCCTCCTAATAGCGAGACCCAGTACTTC
abundance: .; d_gene: TRBD1; j_gene: TRBJ1-5; v_gene: TRBV19; CDR3aa: CASVDRGNQPQHF; CDR3nt: TGTGCCAGTGTCGACAGGGGGAATCAGCCCCAGCATTTT
abundance: .; d_gene: TRBD1; j_gene: TRBJ2-7; v_gene: TRBV23-1; CDR3aa: CASSPYRDRRYEQYF; CDR3nt: TGCGCCAGCAGTCCCTACCGGGACAGGAGGTACGAGCAGTACTTC
abundance: .; d_gene: .; j_gene: TRBJ1-4; v_gene: TRBV2; CDR3aa: CASSVPATNEKLFF; CDR3nt: TGTGCCAGCAGTGTCCCTGCAACTAATGAAAAACTGTTTTTT
abundance: .; d_gene: TRBD2; j_gene: TRBJ2-7; v_gene: TRBV27; CDR3aa: CASSPGGVSYEQYF; CDR3nt: TGTGCCAGCAGCCCGGGGGGGGTCTCCTACGAGCAGTACTTC
abundance: .; d_gene: TRBD1; j_gene: TRBJ1-4; v_gene: TRBV7-8; CDR3aa: CASSPYRQGSYEKLFF; CDR3nt: TGTGCCAGCAGCCCGTACCGACAGGGTTCATATGAAAAACTGTTTTTT
abundance: .; d_gene: TRBD1; j_gene: TRBJ1-6; v_gene: TRBV5-1; CDR3aa: CASSTDGQGGTSPLHF; CDR3nt: TGCGCCAGCAGCACGGACGGACAGGGAGGTACTTCACCCCTCCACTTT
abundance: .; d_gene: .; j_gene: TRBJ1-5; v_gene: TRBV7-8; CDR3aa: CASSLTSVSNQPQHF; CDR3nt: TGTGCCAGCAGCTTAACTTCGGTTAGCAATCAGCCCCAGCATTTT
abundance: .; d_gene: .; j_gene: TRBJ1-1; v_gene: TRBV6-5; CDR3aa: CASSYSRGNEAFF; CDR3nt: TGTGCCAGCAGTTACTCTCGGGGAAACGAAGCTTTCTTT
abundance: .; d_gene: TRBD1; j_gene: TRBJ2-7; v_gene: TRBV28; CDR3aa: CASSYRTGLYEQYF; CDR3nt: TGTGCCAGCAGCTACAGGACAGGGCTCTACGAGCAGTACTTC
abundance: few; d_gene: TRBD2; j_gene: TRBJ2-1; v_gene: TRBV14; CDR3aa: CASSQASGAYNEQFF; CDR3nt: TGTGCCAGCAGCCAAGCTAGCGGGGCGTACAATGAGCAGTTCTTC
abundance: .; d_gene: TRBD1; j_gene: TRBJ1-2; v_gene: TRBV28; CDR3aa: CASSYPPGQGNYGYTF; CDR3nt: TGTGCCAGCAGCTATCCTCCGGGACAGGGTAACTATGGCTACACCTTC
abundance: .; d_gene: TRBD2; j_gene: TRBJ2-1; v_gene: TRBV29-1; CDR3aa: CSVVRTSGYNEQFF; CDR3nt: TGCAGCGTTGTAAGGACTAGCGGTTACAATGAGCAGTTCTTC
abundance: .; d_gene: TRBD2; j_gene: TRBJ2-7; v_gene: TRBV7-2; CDR3aa: CASSRGVRYEQYF; CDR3nt: TGTGCCAGCAGCCGGGGGGTCAGGTACGAGCAGTACTTC
abundance: .; d_gene: TRBD1; j_gene: TRBJ2-7; v_gene: TRBV5-1; CDR3aa: CASSLGTGYYEQYF; CDR3nt: TGCGCCAGCAGCTTAGGGACAGGGTATTACGAGCAGTACTTC
abundance: .; d_gene: .; j_gene: TRBJ2-7; v_gene: TRBV12-2; CDR3aa: CASRLVRAKSSYEQYF; CDR3nt: TGTGCAAGTCGCTTAGTCAGAGCGAAGAGCTCCTACGAGCAGTACTTC
abundance: .; d_gene: TRBD1; j_gene: TRBJ2-7; v_gene: TRBV18; CDR3aa: CASSPRPGGYEQYF; CDR3nt: TGTGCCAGCTCACCAAGGCCAGGGGGCTACGAGCAGTACTTC
abundance: once; d_gene: .; j_gene: TRBJ2-7; v_gene: TRBV9; CDR3aa: CASSVGHYEQYF; CDR3nt: TGTGCCAGCAGCGTAGGGCATTACGAGCAGTACTTC
abundance: few; d_gene: TRBD1; j_gene: TRBJ1-1; v_gene: TRBV29-1; CDR3aa: CSVVDRGGTEAFF; CDR3nt: TGCAGCGTTGTTGACAGGGGAGGCACTGAAGCTTTCTTT
abundance: .; d_gene: TRBD1; j_gene: TRBJ2-7; v_gene: TRBV9; CDR3aa: CASSVEGQETSYEQYF; CDR3nt: TGTGCCAGCAGCGTAGAGGGACAGGAGACCTCCTACGAGCAGTACTTC
abundance: .; d_gene: TRBD1; j_gene: TRBJ1-2; v_gene: TRBV30; CDR3aa: CAWSPQTGVTYGYTF; CDR3nt: TGTGCCTGGAGCCCTCAAACAGGGGTAACCTATGGCTACACCTTC